The present TCR beta chain was sequenced within a study of shared clonotypes between healthy human individuals. The study, taken as a whole, reports: Clonotypes shared by all four donors outscored non-shared clonotypes in generation probability. A handful of donors showed sharing of roughly 5% of naive CD4 clonotypes.

Naive CD8 cells, CD45RO-negative and positively selected for CCR7, excluded terminally differentiated effector memory CD45RA+ cells. CDR3 size: 12 residues. Per the germline V gene, CDR1 is SQVTM and CDR2 is ANQGSEA. Trimming left V 5 bases short and J 8 bases short, with 13 bases between. This clone showed up just once. The antigen is undetermined. Generated by immunoSEQ multiplex PCR, the TCRdb table keeps only in-frame clones and is missing some. The sample yields more than 2 million clones, roughly 95% seen once. This chain links TRBV29-1 with TRBJ2-1; no definite D call. The TCR originated in a man in his late teens or twenties in good health. Some clones in this sample may be carry-over from other donors' samples. The sample comprised naive CD8+ T cells from PBMCs. CDR3 coding DNA: TGCAGCGTTCGAGCTCAAGTCGATGAGCAGTTCTTC. Translated, it gives CSVRAQVDEQFF.